The 3 T cell receptor beta chains below all came from one sample that was sequenced in a study of T-cell memory formation after mild COVID-19. TCRdb analysed the 5' RACE reads with MiXCR anew, one entry per CDR3 protein. The repertoire includes roughly 600,000 distinct CDR3 sequences, more than 15% of them detected once, and approximately 12% sits in the top ten. The specimen sequenced was PBMCs or a T cell subset sorted from them (not recorded which). The receptors were sampled from an adult woman who had mild COVID-19 (a few samples of this study predate the infection). Cell type and time point are not known.

The chain couples TRBV9 to TRBJ2-5; the D is unclear. With 1 base removed from V and 5 bases from J, the gap between germline ends came to 6 bases. The CDR3 sequence is 12 residues long. The germline CDR1 and CDR2 sequences are SGDLS and YYNGEE. CDR3 bases: TGTGCCAGCAGCGTAATCGGGGAGACCCAGTACTTC. Residues: CASSVIGETQYF.

This clonotype was counted ten times or more. The junction shows a germline mismatch at one end, possibly a read error. The chain is built from TRBV12-3 or TRBV12-4 and TRBJ1-1, with a possible D match to TRBD1 (5 bases). The CDR3 spans 13 residues. CDR3: CASSLGQNTEAFF. In DNA form, the CDR3 reads TGTGCCAGCAGCTTAGGACAGAACACTGAAGCTTTCTTT.

This sequence joins TRBV5-1 and TRBJ1-1; TRBD1 matches 7 bases. CDR3 length: 15 residues. Germline CDR1 is SGHRS and CDR2 is YFSETQ. The trim removed 1 base at V and 4 bases at J, leaving 7 bases unmatched. CDR3 bases: TGCGCCAGCAGCTTGTATGAGACAGGGAGCACTGAAGCTTTCTTT. Its translation is CASSLYETGSTEAFF. The full variable domain, rest sourced from reference TRBV5-1 and TRBJ1-1, is KAGVTQTPRYLIKTRGQQVTLSCSPISGHRSVSWYQQTPGQGLQFLFEYFSETQRNKGNFPGRFSGRQFSNSRSEMNVSTLELGDSALYLCASSLYETGSTEAFFGQGTRLTVV.